This TCR beta chain is from a study of identical twins. General observations from the study: Conclusions leaned on cross-sectional statistical analysis and did not track the same donors over time. Within cord blood, abundant beta clonotypes carried fewer insertions, but memory repertoires showed no such trend.

Germline V gene data show CDR1 as SGHRS and CDR2 as YFSETQ. The CDR3 is 13 residues long. Trimming took 1 base from V and 6 from J, leaving 10 bases between them. This clonotype was seen many times. The target antigen is unknown. Healthy Caucasians made up all donors. One entry per CDR3 protein results from TCRdb running MiXCR on the 5' RACE reads. This sample has approximately 600,000 distinct CDR3 sequences, with just over 7% found just once. The same data also went into a second study, on yellow fever vaccine responses in identical twins.

Sample: PBMCs. This chain joins TRBV5-1 and TRBJ1-2; D perhaps matches TRBD1 (6 bases). The TCR sequence derives from a woman between 18 and 29 years old in good health. CDR3 bases: TGCGCCAGCAGCTTGACGGGGGGCGATGGCTACACCTTC. Amino acids: CASSLTGGDGYTF.